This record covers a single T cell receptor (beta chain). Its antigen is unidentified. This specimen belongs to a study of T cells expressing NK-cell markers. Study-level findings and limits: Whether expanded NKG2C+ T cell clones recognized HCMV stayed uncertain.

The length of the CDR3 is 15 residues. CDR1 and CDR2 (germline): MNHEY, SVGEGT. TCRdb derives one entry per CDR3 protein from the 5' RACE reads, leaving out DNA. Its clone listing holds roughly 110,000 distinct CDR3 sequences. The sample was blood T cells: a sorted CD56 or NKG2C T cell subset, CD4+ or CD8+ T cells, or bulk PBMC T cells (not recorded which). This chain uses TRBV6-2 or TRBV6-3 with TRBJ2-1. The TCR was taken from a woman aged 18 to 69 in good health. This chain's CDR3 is CASSNPRSGYNEQFF.